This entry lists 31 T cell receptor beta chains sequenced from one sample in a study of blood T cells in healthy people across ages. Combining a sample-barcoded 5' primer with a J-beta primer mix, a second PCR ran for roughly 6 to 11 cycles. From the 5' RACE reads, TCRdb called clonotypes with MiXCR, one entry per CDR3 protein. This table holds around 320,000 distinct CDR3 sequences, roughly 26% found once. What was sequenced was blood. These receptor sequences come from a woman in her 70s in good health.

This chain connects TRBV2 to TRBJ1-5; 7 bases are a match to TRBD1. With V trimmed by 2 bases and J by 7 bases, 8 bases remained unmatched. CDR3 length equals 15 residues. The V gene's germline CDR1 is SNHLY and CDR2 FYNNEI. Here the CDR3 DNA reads TGTGCCAGCAGTGAAAAGTCAGGGGGAAACCAGCCCCAGCATTTT. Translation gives CASSEKSGGNQPQHF.

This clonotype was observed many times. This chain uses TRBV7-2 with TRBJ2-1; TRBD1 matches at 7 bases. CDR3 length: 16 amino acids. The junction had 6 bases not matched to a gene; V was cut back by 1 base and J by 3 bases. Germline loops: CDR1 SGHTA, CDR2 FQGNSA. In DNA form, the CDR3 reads TGTGCCAGCAGCTTAGAGGGGTCAGGGGGCTACAATGAGCAGTTCTTC. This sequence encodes CASSLEGSGGYNEQFF.

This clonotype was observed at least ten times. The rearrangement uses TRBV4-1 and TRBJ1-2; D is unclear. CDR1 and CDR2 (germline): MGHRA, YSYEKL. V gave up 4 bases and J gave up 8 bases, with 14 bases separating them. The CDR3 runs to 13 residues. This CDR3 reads CASSPGGQTGYTF. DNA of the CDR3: TGCGCCAGCAGCCCCGGTGGCCAGACCGGCTACACCTTC.

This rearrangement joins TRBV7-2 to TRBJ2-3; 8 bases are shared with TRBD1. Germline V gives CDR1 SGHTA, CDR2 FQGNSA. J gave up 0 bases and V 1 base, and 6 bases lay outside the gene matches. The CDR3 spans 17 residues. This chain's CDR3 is CASSLGPDRGSTDTQYF. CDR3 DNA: TGTGCCAGCAGCTTAGGGCCCGACAGGGGAAGCACAGATACGCAGTATTTT. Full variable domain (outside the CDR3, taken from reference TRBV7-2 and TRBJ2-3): GAGVSQSPSNKVTEKGKDVELRCDPISGHTALYWYRQSLGQGLEFLIYFQGNSAPDKSGLPSDRFSAERTGGSVSTLTIQRTQQEDSAVYLCASSLGPDRGSTDTQYFGPGTRLTVL.

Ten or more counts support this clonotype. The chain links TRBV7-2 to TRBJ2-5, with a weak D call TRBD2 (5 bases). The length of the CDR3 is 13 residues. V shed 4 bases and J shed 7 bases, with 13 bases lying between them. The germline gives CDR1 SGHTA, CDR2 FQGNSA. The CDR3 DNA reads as TGTGCCAGCAGCTCACATCGGGCGGGGACCCAGTACTTC. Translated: CASSSHRAGTQYF.

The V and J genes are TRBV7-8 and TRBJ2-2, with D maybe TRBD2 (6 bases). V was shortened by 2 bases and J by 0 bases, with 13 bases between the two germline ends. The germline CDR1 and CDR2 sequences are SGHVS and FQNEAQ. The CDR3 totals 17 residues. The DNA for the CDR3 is TGTGCCAGCAGCTTAAGCGGGTGGCGGACGAACACCGGGGAGCTGTTTTTT. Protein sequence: CASSLSGWRTNTGELFF.

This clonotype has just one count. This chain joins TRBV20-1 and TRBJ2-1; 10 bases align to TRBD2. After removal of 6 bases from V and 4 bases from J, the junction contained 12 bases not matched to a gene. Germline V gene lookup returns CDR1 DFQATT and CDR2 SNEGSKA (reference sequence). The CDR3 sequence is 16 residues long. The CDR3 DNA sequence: TGCAGTGCACACGCGCTAGCGGGAGTAGGTTACAATGAGCAGTTCTTC. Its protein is CSAHALAGVGYNEQFF.

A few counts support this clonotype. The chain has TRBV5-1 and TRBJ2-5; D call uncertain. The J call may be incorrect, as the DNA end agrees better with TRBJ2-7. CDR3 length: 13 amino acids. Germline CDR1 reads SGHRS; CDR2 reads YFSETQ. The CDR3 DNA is TGCGCCAGCAGCTCCACCGACAACTACGAGCAGTACTTC. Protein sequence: CASSSTDNYEQYF.

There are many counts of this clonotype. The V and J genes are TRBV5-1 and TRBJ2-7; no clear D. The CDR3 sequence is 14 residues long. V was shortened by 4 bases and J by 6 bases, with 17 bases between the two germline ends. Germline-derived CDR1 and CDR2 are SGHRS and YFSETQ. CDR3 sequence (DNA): TGCGCCAGCAGCCCCGAGTGGGTTAATCGCGAGCAGTACTTC. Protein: CASSPEWVNREQYF.

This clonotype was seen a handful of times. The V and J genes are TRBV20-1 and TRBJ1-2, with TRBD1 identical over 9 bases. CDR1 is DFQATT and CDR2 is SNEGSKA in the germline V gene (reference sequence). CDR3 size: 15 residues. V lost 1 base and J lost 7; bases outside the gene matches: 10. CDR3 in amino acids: CSARVPGQGFIGYTF. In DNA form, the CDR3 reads TGCAGTGCTAGAGTCCCGGGACAGGGATTTATTGGCTACACCTTC.

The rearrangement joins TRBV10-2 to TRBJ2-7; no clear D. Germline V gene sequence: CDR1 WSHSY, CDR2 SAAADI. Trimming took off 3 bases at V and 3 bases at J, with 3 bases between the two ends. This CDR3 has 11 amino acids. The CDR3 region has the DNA TGCGCCAGCAGTGACAGCTACGAGCAGTACTTC. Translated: CASSDSYEQYF.

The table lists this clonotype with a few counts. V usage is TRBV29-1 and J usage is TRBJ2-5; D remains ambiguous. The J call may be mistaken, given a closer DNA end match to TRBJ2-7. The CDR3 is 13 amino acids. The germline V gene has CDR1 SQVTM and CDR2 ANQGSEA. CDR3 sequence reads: CSVEHSESYEQYF. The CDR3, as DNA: TGCAGCGTTGAACACAGCGAAAGTTACGAGCAGTACTTC.

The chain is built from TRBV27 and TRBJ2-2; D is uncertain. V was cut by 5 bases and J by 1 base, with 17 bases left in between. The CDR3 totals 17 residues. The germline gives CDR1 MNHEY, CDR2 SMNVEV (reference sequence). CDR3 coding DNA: TGTGCCAGCAGTCCATACGTCGGCGCAGTGAACACCGGGGAGCTGTTTTTT. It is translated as CASSPYVGAVNTGELFF.

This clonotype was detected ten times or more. CDR3 sequence (DNA): TGTGCCAGCGGATGGGGACAGGCTGGTGAAAAACTGTTTTTT. Its protein is CASGWGQAGEKLFF. The chain has TRBV28 and TRBJ1-4, with TRBD1 matching 8 bases. This CDR3 is built from 14 residues. From germline, CDR1 is MDHEN and CDR2 SYDVKM. V shed 8 bases and J 7 bases; nucleotides not matched to a gene: 9.

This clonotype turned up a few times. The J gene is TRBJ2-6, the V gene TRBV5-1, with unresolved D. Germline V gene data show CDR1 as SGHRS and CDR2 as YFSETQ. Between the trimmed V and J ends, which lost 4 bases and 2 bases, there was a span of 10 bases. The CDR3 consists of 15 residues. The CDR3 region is CASSTGRTGANVLTF. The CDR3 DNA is TGCGCCAGCAGCACCGGAAGAACTGGGGCCAACGTCCTGACTTTC.

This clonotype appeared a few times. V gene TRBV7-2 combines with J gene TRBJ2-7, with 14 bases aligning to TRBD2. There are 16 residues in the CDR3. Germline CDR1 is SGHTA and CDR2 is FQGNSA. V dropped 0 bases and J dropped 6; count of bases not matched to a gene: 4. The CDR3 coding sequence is TGTGCCAGCAGCTTAGCCAGACTAGCGGGAGGGCCCGAGCAGTACTTC. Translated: CASSLARLAGGPEQYF.

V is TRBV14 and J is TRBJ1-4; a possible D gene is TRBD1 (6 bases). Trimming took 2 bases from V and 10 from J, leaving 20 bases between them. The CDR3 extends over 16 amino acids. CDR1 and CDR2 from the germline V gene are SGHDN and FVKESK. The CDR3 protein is CASSQTTGNTRGKLFF. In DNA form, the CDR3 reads TGTGCCAGCAGCCAAACCACAGGGAACACGAGAGGAAAACTGTTTTTT.

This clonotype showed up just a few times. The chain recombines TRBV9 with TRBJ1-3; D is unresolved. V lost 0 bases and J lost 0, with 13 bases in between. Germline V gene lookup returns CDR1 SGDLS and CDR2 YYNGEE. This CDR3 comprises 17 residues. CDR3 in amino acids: CASSVATEGSSGNTIYF. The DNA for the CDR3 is TGTGCCAGCAGCGTAGCGACGGAGGGATCCTCTGGAAACACCATATATTTT.

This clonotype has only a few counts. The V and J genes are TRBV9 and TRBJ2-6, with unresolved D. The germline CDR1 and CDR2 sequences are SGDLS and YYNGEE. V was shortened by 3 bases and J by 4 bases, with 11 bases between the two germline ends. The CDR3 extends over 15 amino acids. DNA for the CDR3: TGTGCCAGCAGCGCACCCTATGACGGGGCCAACGTCCTGACTTTC. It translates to CASSAPYDGANVLTF.

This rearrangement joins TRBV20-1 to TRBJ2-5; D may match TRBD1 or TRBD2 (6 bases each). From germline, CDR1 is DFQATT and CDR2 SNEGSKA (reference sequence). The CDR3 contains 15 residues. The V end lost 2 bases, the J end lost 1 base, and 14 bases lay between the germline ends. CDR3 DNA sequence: TGCAGTGCTAGATTCCCCGGGGGCGGCCAAGAGACCCAGTACTTC. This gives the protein CSARFPGGGQETQYF.

CDR3 bases: TGTGCCAGCAGTCTGCGGGTTTACGGCTATGGCTACACCTTC. Amino acids: CASSLRVYGYGYTF. The rearrangement uses TRBV28 and TRBJ1-2; D gene uncertain. This CDR3 comprises 14 residues. V was shortened by 5 bases and J by 4 bases, with 14 bases between the two germline ends. In germline, CDR1 is MDHEN, CDR2 SYDVKM.

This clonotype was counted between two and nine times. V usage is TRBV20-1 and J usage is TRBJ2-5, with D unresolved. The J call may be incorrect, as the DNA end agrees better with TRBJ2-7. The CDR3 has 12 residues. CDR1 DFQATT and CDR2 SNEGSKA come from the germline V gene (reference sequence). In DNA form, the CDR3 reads TGCAGTGATCGTAGCACCAACTACGAGCAGTACTTC. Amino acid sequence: CSDRSTNYEQYF.

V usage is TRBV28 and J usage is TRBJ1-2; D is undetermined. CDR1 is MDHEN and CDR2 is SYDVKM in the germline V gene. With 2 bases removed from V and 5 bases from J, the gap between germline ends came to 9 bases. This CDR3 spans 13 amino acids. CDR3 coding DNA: TGTGCCAGCAGTTTACAGACCTCTTATGGCTACACCTTC. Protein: CASSLQTSYGYTF.

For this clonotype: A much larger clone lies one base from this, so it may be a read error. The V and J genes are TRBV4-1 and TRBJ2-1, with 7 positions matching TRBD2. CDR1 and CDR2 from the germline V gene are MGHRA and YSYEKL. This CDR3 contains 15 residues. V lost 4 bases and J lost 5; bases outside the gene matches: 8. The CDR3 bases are TGCGCCAGCAGCCCCTGGGGAGGGATACACAATGAGCAGTTCTTC. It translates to CASSPWGGIHNEQFF.

CDR3 in amino acids: CASGTVDSGYTF. CDR3 coding DNA: TGCGCCAGTGGGACAGTCGATTCGGGCTACACCTTC. The V gene is TRBV5-1, the J gene TRBJ1-2, with 7 bases identical to TRBD1. Germline V gene data show CDR1 as SGHRS and CDR2 as YFSETQ. The ends lost 8 bases at V and 8 bases at J; junction bases unmatched: 9. The CDR3 is 12 amino acids.

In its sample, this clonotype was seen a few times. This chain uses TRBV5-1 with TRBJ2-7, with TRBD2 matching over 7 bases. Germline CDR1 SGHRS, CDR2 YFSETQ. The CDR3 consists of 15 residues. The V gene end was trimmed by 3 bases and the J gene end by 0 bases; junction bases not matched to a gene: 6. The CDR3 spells CASSSSGTNSYEQYF. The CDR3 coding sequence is TGCGCCAGCAGCTCATCCGGGACTAACTCCTACGAGCAGTACTTC.

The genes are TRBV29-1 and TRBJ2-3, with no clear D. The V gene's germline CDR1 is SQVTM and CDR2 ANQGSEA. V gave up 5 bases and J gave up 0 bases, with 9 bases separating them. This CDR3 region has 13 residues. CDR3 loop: CSVTGPSTDTQYF. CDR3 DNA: TGCAGCGTTACGGGCCCGAGCACAGATACGCAGTATTTT.

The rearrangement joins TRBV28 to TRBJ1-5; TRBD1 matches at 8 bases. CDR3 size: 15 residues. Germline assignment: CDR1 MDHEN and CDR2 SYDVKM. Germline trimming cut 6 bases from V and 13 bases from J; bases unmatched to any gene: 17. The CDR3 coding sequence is TGTGCCAGCAGCCCAACGGGGACAGGACTTCGAGATCAGCATTTT. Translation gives CASSPTGTGLRDQHF.

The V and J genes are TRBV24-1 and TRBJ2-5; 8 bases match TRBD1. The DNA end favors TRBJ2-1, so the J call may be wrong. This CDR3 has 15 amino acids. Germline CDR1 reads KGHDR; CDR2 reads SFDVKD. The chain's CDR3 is CATRDRDRNDNEQFF. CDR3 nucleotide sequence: TGTGCCACTAGAGACCGGGACAGGAACGACAATGAGCAGTTCTTC.

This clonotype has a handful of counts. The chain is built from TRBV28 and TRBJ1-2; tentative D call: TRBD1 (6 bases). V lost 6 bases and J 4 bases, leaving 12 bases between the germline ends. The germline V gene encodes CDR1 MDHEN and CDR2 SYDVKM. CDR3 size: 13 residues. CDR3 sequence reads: CASRYRESYGYTF. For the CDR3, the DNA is TGTGCCAGCAGATACAGGGAAAGCTATGGCTACACCTTC.

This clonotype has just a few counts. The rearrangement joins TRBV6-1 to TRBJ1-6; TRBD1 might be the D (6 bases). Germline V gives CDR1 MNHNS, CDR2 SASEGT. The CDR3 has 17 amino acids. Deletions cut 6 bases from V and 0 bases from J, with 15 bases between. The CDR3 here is CASRPSTGHSYNSPLHF. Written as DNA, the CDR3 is TGTGCCAGCAGGCCCTCGACAGGTCACTCCTATAATTCACCCCTCCACTTT.